The clone carrying this T cell receptor beta chain was observed a handful of times. The antigen is unknown. The data belong to a study of human T cells and chemical hapten exposure. The wider study: Across samples, TCR yields varied, mostly owing to small differences in pooled library volumes. Study-wide points: The study found that PT1 expanded TCR counts correlated positively with patch test score.

Trimming took 5 bases from V and 5 from J, leaving 13 bases between them. This CDR3 has 15 residues. Germline CDR1 and CDR2: SGHTA and FQGNSA. This sample's time point: patch test 2, 6 weeks after DPC sensitization. The treatment is: therapeutic diphenylcyclopropenone sensitization with weekly scalp DPC. It was the library that attached unique molecular identifiers to individual cDNA molecules. Per the authors' pipeline: Approximately 100,000 TCRs per sample was the median, with a range of roughly 23,224 to 750,000. One entry per CDR3 protein results from TCRdb running MiXCR on the RACE reads. TCRdb, not the authors, supplied the V and J calls. The repertoire consists of under 450,000 distinct CDR3 sequences, with about 6% occurring once and the leading ten covering around 5.6%.

Material: whole blood, obtained in connection with sensitization to the hapten diphenylcyclopropenone (DPC). This sequence joins TRBV7-2 and TRBJ1-6, with D maybe TRBD1 (6 bases). The receptor was isolated from a woman aged 18 to 35 with alopecia areata. Some clones in this sample may be carry-over from other donors' samples. CDR3 sequence reads: CASSPQGTNNSPLHF. The CDR3 coding sequence is TGTGCCAGCAGCCCACAGGGTACGAATAATTCACCCCTCCACTTT. The full variable domain, its missing parts supplied by reference TRBV7-2 and TRBJ1-6, is GAGVSQSPSNKVTEKGKDVELRCDPISGHTALYWYRQSLGQGLEFLIYFQGNSAPDKSGLPSDRFSAERTGGSVSTLTIQRTQQEDSAVYLCASSPQGTNNSPLHFGNGTRLTVT.